This passage covers 20 T cell receptor beta chains from one sample sequenced in a study of technical replicates of blood from a few donors. Method: immunoSEQ multiplex PCR; TCRdb's copy keeps in-frame clones and lacks some. The table has some 80,000 clones, 92% seen once. Input material: T cells isolated from PBMCs. The receptor set was obtained from a human donor in good health.

V gene TRBV19 combines with J gene TRBJ2-5; TRBD1 matches at 9 bases. CDR1 is LNHDA, CDR2 SQIVND, per germline (reference sequence). This CDR3 has 14 amino acids. Trimming at V came to 5 bases and at J to 5 bases, leaving 6 bases not matched to a gene. CDR3: CASSATGGYETQYF. DNA for the CDR3: TGTGCCAGTAGTGCGACAGGGGGTTATGAGACCCAGTACTTC.

This chain connects TRBV19 to TRBJ2-7; 10 nucleotides match TRBD2. From germline, CDR1 is LNHDA and CDR2 SQIVND (reference sequence). V trimming: 2 bases; J trimming: 6 bases; junction bases outside the gene matches: 7. The CDR3 spans 15 residues. CDR3 residues: CASSITSGRGAEQYF. The CDR3 DNA is TGTGCCAGTAGTATAACCAGCGGGAGGGGTGCCGAGCAGTACTTC.

V and J are TRBV4-1 and TRBJ1-1; D is unclear. The ends were cut back, 0 bases at V and 6 bases at J, with 14 bases in the middle. Germline V CDR1 and CDR2: MGHRA, YSYEKL. CDR3 length: 15 amino acids. The CDR3 nucleotides are TGCGCCAGCAGCCAAGATATTTCGGCGGATTCTGAAGCTTTCTTT. Residues: CASSQDISADSEAFF.

This clone came up once. The V gene is TRBV6-1, the J gene TRBJ2-5; D remains ambiguous. Trimming removed 4 bases at V and 1 base at J, with 10 bases between. There are 14 residues in the CDR3. CDR1 MNHNS and CDR2 SASEGT come from the germline V gene. CDR3 sequence (DNA): TGTGCCAGCAGTGTAGAGCAGGCCCAAGAGACCCAGTACTTC. This translates into CASSVEQAQETQYF.

V and J are TRBV27 and TRBJ2-1; D may be TRBD1 (7 bases). Germline V gene data show CDR1 as MNHEY and CDR2 as SMNVEV (reference sequence). This CDR3 is 13 amino acids long. The germline V and J ends were trimmed by 2 bases and 7 bases, with 9 bases remaining between them. CDR3 bases: TGTGCCAGCAGTTTACAGGGGGGTAATGAGCAGTTCTTC. It translates to CASSLQGGNEQFF.

The chain carries TRBV5-4 and TRBJ2-3; the D gene is possibly TRBD2 (7 bases). CDR3 length: 15 residues. CDR1 and CDR2 (germline): SGHNT, YYREEE (reference sequence). The V end was cut by 0 bases, the J end by 11 bases, with 19 bases between. The CDR3 region is CASSLAVGGGRVQYF. Written as DNA, the CDR3 is TGTGCCAGCAGCTTGGCGGTGGGGGGGGGCAGGGTGCAGTATTTT.

The chain is built from TRBV28 and TRBJ2-3, with TRBD2 identical over 12 bases. The CDR3 extends over 16 amino acids. CDR1 is MDHEN, CDR2 SYDVKM, per germline. V lost 5 bases and J lost 4; bases outside the gene matches: 7. CDR3 sequence (DNA): TGTGCCAGCAGTAGACTAGCGGGAGATCGGCCAGATACGCAGTATTTT. Translating gives CASSRLAGDRPDTQYF.

This clone was recorded once. The V call is TRBV19, the J call TRBJ1-5, with TRBD1 identical over 8 bases. CDR3 size: 14 residues. The ends lost 6 bases at V and 5 bases at J; junction bases unmatched: 6. CDR1 and CDR2 (germline): LNHDA, SQIVND (reference sequence). CDR3 coding DNA: TGTGCCAGTAGAGACAGGGGACCCTATCAGCCCCAGCATTTT. Its protein product is CASRDRGPYQPQHF.

V is TRBV14 and J is TRBJ2-3; 7 positions match TRBD1. The CDR3 is 17 residues long. CDR1 SGHDN and CDR2 FVKESK come from the germline V gene. The V and J ends lost 3 bases and 0 bases, in that order; junction bases with no gene match: 9. CDR3 sequence: CASSHAIWTGSTDTQYF. CDR3 sequence (DNA): TGTGCCAGCAGCCACGCCATTTGGACAGGTAGCACAGATACGCAGTATTTT.

The table lists this clone with a count of one. CDR3 residues: CSVEHYRGQETQYF. CDR3 coding DNA: TGCAGCGTTGAACACTACAGGGGGCAAGAGACCCAGTACTTC. The chain uses TRBV29-1 and TRBJ2-5; 8 bases match TRBD1. CDR3 size: 14 residues. Unmatched junction bases numbered 4, after V lost 2 bases and J lost 2 bases. From germline, CDR1 is SQVTM and CDR2 ANQGSEA.

The chain couples TRBV11-2 to TRBJ2-7, with unresolved D. V dropped 5 bases and J dropped 3 bases, with 14 bases sitting between them. Germline loops: CDR1 SGHAT, CDR2 FQNNGV. This CDR3 spans 14 amino acids. The CDR3 region has the DNA TGTGCCAGCAGCCGAGCCGGTGCCCTCTACGAGCAGTACTTC. Its protein is CASSRAGALYEQYF.

The chain employs TRBV5-5 and TRBJ1-3, with D unresolved. The CDR3 contains 14 residues. Germline lookup yields CDR1 SGHKS and CDR2 YYEKEE (reference sequence). Trimming removed 0 bases from V and 2 bases from J, with 6 bases in between. CDR3 loop: CASSLGQTGNTIYF. The DNA of the CDR3 is TGTGCCAGCAGCTTGGGGCAGACTGGAAACACCATATATTTT.

This sequence joins TRBV10-2 and TRBJ2-7; the match to TRBD2 covers 7 bases. Germline assignment: CDR1 WSHSY and CDR2 SAAADI. The CDR3 extends over 19 amino acids. With V trimmed by 5 bases and J by 2 bases, 21 bases remained unmatched. CDR3 DNA: TGCGCCAGCAGTTCCCAAGATATCGCTAGCGGAACAAAACCCTACGAGCAGTACTTC. This gives the protein CASSSQDIASGTKPYEQYF.

This sequence joins TRBV9 and TRBJ2-3, with 9 positions matching TRBD2. Germline lookup yields CDR1 SGDLS and CDR2 YYNGEE. V lost 10 bases and J lost 2; bases outside the gene matches: 8. This CDR3 has 14 residues. The CDR3 region is CAGSSGDYTDTQYF. The CDR3, as DNA: TGTGCCGGATCTAGCGGGGACTACACAGATACGCAGTATTTT.

In DNA form, the CDR3 reads TGCGCCAGCAGCCGGGACTCCCCTCCCGAGACCCAGTACTTC. This gives the protein CASSRDSPPETQYF. The chain carries TRBV5-1 and TRBJ2-5, with TRBD2 as a possible D gene (6 bases). Germline values: CDR1 SGHRS, CDR2 YFSETQ. V was shortened by 4 bases and J by 5 bases, with 15 bases between the two germline ends. The length of the CDR3 is 14 residues.

This chain uses TRBV5-1 with TRBJ1-1, with no clear D. The CDR3 contains 14 residues. Per germline, CDR1 SGHRS and CDR2 YFSETQ. V lost 0 bases to trimming and J lost 0 bases, with 6 bases between them. CDR3: CASSLEPLNTEAFF. The CDR3 region has the DNA TGCGCCAGCAGCTTGGAGCCTTTGAACACTGAAGCTTTCTTT.

The rearrangement links TRBV7-3 to TRBJ1-6; D gene uncertain. This CDR3 region has 16 residues. V was trimmed by 5 bases and J by 6 bases, leaving 17 bases between them. Germline-derived CDR1 and CDR2 are SGHTA and FQGTGA. CDR3 protein: CASSQDRTGINSPLHF. The CDR3 DNA follows: TGTGCCAGCAGCCAAGACCGGACGGGAATTAATTCACCCCTCCACTTT.

The CDR3 nucleotides are TGTGCCAGCAGTGGGGGCGCGTCAGAAGCTTTCTTT. It yields the protein CASSGGASEAFF. J is TRBJ1-1 and V is TRBV25-1, with D possibly being TRBD1 (5 bases). The CDR3 spans 12 residues. Germline loops: CDR1 MGHDK, CDR2 SYGVNS. V lost 4 bases and J 8 bases, leaving 11 bases between the germline ends.

This sequence joins TRBV6-1 and TRBJ1-1; 8 nucleotides match TRBD1. The germline gives CDR1 MNHNS, CDR2 SASEGT. V shed 3 bases, J shed 5 bases, and the junction held 8 bases outside the gene matches. This CDR3 contains 15 residues. CDR3 residues: CASSDPTGARTEAFF. The CDR3 nucleotides read TGTGCCAGCAGTGATCCGACAGGGGCAAGGACTGAAGCTTTCTTT.

This rearrangement joins TRBV29-1 to TRBJ1-4, with D possibly matching TRBD1 (6 bases). V gave up 5 bases and J gave up 6 bases, with 10 bases separating them. The CDR3 loop spans 12 amino acids. Germline values: CDR1 SQVTM, CDR2 ANQGSEA. CDR3 loop: CSVQGLDEKLFF. CDR3 DNA: TGCAGCGTTCAGGGGCTGGATGAAAAACTGTTTTTT.